These 6 T cell receptor beta chains came from one sample sequenced in a study of cytomegalovirus exposure and HLA in healthy donors. Both 60 Vbeta primers and 13 Jbeta primers went into the PCR. The protocol was immunoSEQ multiplex PCR, while the TCRdb copy is restricted to in-frame clones and leaves out a portion. The profile shows around 170,000 clones, 65% to 85% of them singletons. Material for sequencing was PBMCs. These receptors all stem from a girl aged 5-17 years in good health and CMV-seropositive.

Only one count was recorded for this clone. CDR3: CSVESGEETQYF. For the CDR3, the DNA is TGCAGCGTTGAATCAGGTGAAGAGACCCAGTACTTC. The chain links TRBV29-1 to TRBJ2-5; D is ambiguous. Trimming stripped 2 bases from V and 3 bases from J, with 7 bases between. This CDR3 contains 12 residues. The germline V gene has CDR1 SQVTM and CDR2 ANQGSEA. Full variable domain (outside the CDR3, taken from reference TRBV29-1 and TRBJ2-5): SAVISQKPSRDICQRGTSLTIQCQVDSQVTMMFWYRQQPGQSLTLIATANQGSEATYESGFVIDKFPISRPNLTFSTLTVSNMSPEDSSIYLCSVESGEETQYFGPGTRLLVL.

This chain links TRBV4-3 with TRBJ2-7, with 9 bases fitting TRBD1. CDR1 is LGHNA, CDR2 YSLEER, per germline. The CDR3 covers 17 residues. The junction had 11 bases not matched to a gene; V was cut back by 3 bases and J by 2 bases. Here the CDR3 reads CASSQIHRGRSTYEQYF. CDR3 sequence (DNA): TGCGCCAGCAGCCAGATTCACAGGGGGCGTTCGACCTACGAGCAGTACTTC.

Note on this clone: Mismatch with germline at one junction end may stem from a read error. The chain couples TRBV7-9 to TRBJ2-3, with 8 bases identical to TRBD1. The CDR3 runs 13 residues. Germline V gene lookup returns CDR1 SEHNR and CDR2 FQNEAQ (reference sequence). The CDR3 sequence: CATSRGRTDTQYF. The CDR3, as DNA: TGTGCCACCAGCAGGGGGCGGACAGATACGCAGTATTTT.

The CDR3 reads CASSLAAGEQYF. The DNA of the CDR3 is TGTGCCAGCAGCTTAGCGGCAGGCGAGCAGTACTTC. The genes are TRBV7-6 and TRBJ2-7; D is undetermined. There are 12 residues in the CDR3. The V end was cut by 0 bases, the J end by 6 bases, with 6 bases between. Per germline, CDR1 SGHVS and CDR2 FNYEAQ. Combining the CDR3 with reference TRBV7-6 and TRBJ2-7 gives the whole variable domain GAGVSQSPRYKVTKRGQDVALRCDPISGHVSLYWYRQALGQGPEFLTYFNYEAQQDKSGLPNDRFSAERPEGSISTLTIQRTEQRDSAMYRCASSLAAGEQYFGPGTRLTVT.

This chain joins TRBV7-9 and TRBJ1-2; D gene uncertain. This CDR3 is built from 10 residues. V gave up 5 bases and J gave up 8 bases, with 6 bases separating them. Germline lookup yields CDR1 SEHNR and CDR2 FQNEAQ (reference sequence). The CDR3 coding sequence is TGTGCCAGCAGCCCAGGAGGCTACACCTTC. Translating gives CASSPGGYTF.

The rearrangement joins TRBV5-1 to TRBJ1-1; TRBD1 is a possible D gene (5 bases). CDR3 length: 14 amino acids. Germline CDR1 is SGHRS and CDR2 is YFSETQ. V lost 4 bases to trimming and J lost 1 base, with 11 bases between them. The CDR3: CASSTGQSNTEAFF. The CDR3 DNA reads TGCGCCAGCAGCACAGGACAATCGAACACTGAAGCTTTCTTT.